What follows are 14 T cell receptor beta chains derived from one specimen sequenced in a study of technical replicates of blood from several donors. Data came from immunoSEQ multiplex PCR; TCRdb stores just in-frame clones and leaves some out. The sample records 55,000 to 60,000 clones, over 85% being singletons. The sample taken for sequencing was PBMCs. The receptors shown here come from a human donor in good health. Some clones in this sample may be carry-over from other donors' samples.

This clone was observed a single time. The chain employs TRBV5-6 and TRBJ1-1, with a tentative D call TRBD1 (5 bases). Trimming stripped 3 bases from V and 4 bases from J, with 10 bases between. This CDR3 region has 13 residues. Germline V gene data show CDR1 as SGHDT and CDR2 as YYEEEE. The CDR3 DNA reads TGTGCCAGCAGCTACGCAGGGTCCACTGAAGCTTTCTTT. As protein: CASSYAGSTEAFF.

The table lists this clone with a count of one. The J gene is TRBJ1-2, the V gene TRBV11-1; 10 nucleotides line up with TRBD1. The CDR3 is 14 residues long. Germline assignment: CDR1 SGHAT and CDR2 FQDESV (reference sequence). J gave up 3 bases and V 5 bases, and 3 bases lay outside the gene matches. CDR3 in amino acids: CASSRDRGDYGYTF. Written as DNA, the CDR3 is TGTGCCAGCAGCCGGGACAGGGGAGACTATGGCTACACCTTC.

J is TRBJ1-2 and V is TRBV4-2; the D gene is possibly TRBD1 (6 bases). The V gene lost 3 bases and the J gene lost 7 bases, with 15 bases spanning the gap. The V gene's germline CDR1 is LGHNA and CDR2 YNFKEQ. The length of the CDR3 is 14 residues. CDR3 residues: CASSQPGQRVGYTF. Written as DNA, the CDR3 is TGTGCCAGCAGCCAGCCGGGACAACGGGTTGGCTACACCTTC.

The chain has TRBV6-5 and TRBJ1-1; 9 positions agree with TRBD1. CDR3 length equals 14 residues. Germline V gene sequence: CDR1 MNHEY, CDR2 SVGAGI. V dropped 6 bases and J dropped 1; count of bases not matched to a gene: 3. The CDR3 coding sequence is TGTGCCAGCAGCAAGGACAGGGGGAACACTGAAGCTTTCTTT. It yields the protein CASSKDRGNTEAFF.

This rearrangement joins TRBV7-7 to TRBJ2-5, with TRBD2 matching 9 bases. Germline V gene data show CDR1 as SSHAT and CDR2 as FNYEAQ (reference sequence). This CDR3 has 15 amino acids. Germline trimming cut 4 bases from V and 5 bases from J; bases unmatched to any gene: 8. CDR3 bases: TGTGCCAGCAGCTCGTTAGCGGGAGTGCTTGAGACCCAGTACTTC. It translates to CASSSLAGVLETQYF.

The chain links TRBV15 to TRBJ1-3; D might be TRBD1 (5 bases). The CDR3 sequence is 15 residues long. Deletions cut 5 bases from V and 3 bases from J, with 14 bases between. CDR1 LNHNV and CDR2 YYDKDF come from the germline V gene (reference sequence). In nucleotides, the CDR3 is TGTGCCACCAGCGTGGGGGGAGGGAATGGAAACACCATATATTTT. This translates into CATSVGGGNGNTIYF.

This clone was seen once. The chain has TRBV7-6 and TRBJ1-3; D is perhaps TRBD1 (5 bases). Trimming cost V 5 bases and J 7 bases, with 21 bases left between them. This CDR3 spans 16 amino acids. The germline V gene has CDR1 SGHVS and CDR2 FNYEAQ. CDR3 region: CASSPAPAAGGNTIYF. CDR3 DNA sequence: TGTGCCAGCAGCCCAGCACCCGCGGCGGGGGGGAACACCATATATTTT.

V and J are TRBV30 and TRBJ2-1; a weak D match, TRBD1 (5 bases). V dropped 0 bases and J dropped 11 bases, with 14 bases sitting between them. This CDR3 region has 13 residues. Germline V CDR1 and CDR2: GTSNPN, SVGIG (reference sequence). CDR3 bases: TGTGCCTGGAGTGTGTTGGAGAAGGGGAAGCAGTTCTTC. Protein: CAWSVLEKGKQFF. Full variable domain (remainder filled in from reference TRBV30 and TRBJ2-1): SQTIHQWPATLVQPVGSPLSLECTVEGTSNPNLYWYRQAAGRGLQLLFYSVGIGQISSEVPQNLSASRPQDRQFILSSKKLLLSDSGFYLCAWSVLEKGKQFFGPGTRLTVL.

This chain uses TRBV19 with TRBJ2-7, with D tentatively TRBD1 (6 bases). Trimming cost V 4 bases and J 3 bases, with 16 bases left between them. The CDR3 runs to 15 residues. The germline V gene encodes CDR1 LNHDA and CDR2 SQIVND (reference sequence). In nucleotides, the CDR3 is TGTGCCAGTAGTAGAGAGGGTGGCAGGGGCTACGAGCAGTACTTC. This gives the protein CASSREGGRGYEQYF.

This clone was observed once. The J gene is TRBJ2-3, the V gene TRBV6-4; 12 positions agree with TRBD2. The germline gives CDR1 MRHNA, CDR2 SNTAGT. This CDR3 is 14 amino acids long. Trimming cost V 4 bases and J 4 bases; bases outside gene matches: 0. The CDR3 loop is CASSGTSGADTQYF. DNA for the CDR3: TGTGCCAGCAGTGGGACTAGCGGGGCAGATACGCAGTATTTT.

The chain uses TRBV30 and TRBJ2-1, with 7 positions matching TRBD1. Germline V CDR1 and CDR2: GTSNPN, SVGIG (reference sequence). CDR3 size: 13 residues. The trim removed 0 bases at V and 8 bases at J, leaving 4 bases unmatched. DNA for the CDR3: TGTGCCTGGAGTGTACTTACAGGGGATGAGCAGTTCTTC. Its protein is CAWSVLTGDEQFF.

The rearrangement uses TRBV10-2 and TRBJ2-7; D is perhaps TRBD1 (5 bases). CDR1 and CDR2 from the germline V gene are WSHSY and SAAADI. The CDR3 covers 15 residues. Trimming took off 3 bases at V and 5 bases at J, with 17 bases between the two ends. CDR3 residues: CASSDHRTGPHEQYF. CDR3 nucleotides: TGCGCCAGCAGTGACCACAGGACGGGCCCTCACGAGCAGTACTTC.

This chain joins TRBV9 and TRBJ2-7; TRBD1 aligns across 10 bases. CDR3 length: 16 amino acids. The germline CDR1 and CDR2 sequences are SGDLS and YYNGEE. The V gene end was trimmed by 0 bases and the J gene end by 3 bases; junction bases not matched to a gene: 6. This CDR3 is CASSVDHGTGDYEQYF. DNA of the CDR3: TGTGCCAGCAGCGTAGATCACGGGACAGGGGACTACGAGCAGTACTTC.

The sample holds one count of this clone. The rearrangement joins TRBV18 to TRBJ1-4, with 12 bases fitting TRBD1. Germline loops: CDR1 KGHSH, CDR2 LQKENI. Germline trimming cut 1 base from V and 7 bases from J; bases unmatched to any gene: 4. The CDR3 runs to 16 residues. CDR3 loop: CASSPRGQGAGEKLFF. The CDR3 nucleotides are TGTGCCAGCTCACCACGGGGACAGGGGGCAGGTGAAAAACTGTTTTTT.